The entry that follows covers one T cell receptor (beta chain) sequence. The antigen is not known. This CDR3 contains 19 residues. Some clones are missing from TCRdb's copy, which holds only in-frame ones; the method was immunoSEQ multiplex PCR. The sample records 150,000 to 160,000 clones, roughly nine tenths being singletons. The data were taken from a study of T cell responses to AZD1222 COVID-19 vaccine. Study findings and constraints: The donors showed a predominance of white British ancestry and of females, with possible underestimation of clonal diversity.

This chain uses TRBV21-1 with TRBJ1-4. TRBV21-1 is noted as a pseudogene. This clonotype was sampled from an adult in good health. The specimen was peripheral blood, collected on day 0 of MenACWY control vaccination. As DNA, the CDR3 is TGTGCCAGCAGCCGCCTCGGAGGGATAGGACAGTGGACTAATGAAAAACTGTTTTTT. Amino acid sequence: CASSRLGGIGQWTNEKLFF.